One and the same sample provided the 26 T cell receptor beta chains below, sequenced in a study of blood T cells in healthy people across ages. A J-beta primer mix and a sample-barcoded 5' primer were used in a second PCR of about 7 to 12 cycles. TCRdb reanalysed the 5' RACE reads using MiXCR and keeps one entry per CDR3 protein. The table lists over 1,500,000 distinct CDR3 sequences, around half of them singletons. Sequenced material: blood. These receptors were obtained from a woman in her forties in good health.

This CDR3 reads CASSQEGAGGTFNEQFF. The CDR3 nucleotides are TGTGCCAGCAGCCAAGAGGGTGCGGGGGGGACCTTCAATGAGCAGTTCTTC. The chain couples TRBV4-2 to TRBJ2-1, with 9 bases identical to TRBD2. The CDR3 loop spans 17 amino acids. V shed 0 bases and J 6 bases; nucleotides not matched to a gene: 9. The germline V gene encodes CDR1 LGHNA and CDR2 YNFKEQ.

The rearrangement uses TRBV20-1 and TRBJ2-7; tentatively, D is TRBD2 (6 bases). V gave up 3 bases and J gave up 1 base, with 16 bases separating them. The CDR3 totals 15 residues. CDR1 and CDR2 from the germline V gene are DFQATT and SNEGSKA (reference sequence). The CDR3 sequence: CSASPPRGESYEQYF. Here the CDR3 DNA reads TGCAGTGCTAGCCCCCCGCGCGGGGAATCCTACGAGCAGTACTTC.

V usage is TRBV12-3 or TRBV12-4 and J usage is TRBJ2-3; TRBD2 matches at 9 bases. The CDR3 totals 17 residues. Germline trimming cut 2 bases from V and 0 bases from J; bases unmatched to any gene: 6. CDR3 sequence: CASSLMLAGFSTDTQYF. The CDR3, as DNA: TGTGCCAGCAGTTTAATGCTAGCGGGGTTTAGCACAGATACGCAGTATTTT.

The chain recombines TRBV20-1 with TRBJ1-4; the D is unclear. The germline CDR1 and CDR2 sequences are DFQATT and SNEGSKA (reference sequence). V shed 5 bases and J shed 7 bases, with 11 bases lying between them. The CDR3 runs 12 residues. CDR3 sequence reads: CSAFQLGEKLFF. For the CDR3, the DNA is TGCAGTGCTTTCCAGTTGGGTGAAAAACTGTTTTTT.

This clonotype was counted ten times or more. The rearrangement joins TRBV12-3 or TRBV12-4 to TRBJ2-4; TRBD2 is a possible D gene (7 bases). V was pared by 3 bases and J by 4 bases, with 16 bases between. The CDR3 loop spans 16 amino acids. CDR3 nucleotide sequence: TGTGCCAGCAGTTTCGGTCGGGGGGCAGTAAAAAACATTCAGTACTTC. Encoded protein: CASSFGRGAVKNIQYF.

CDR3 loop: CSVLLGGRNYGYTF. In DNA form, the CDR3 reads TGCAGCGTCCTCCTTGGGGGACGGAACTATGGCTACACCTTC. This chain joins TRBV29-1 and TRBJ1-2; D perhaps matches TRBD1 (5 bases). Germline CDR1 and CDR2: SQVTM and ANQGSEA. The CDR3 runs to 14 residues. With 6 bases removed from V and 2 bases from J, the gap between germline ends came to 16 bases.

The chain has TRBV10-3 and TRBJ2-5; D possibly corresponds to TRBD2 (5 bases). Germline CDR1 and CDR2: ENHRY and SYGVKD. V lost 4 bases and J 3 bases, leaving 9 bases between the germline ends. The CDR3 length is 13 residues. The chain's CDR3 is CAISGGQEETQYF. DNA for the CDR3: TGTGCCATCAGTGGAGGGCAGGAAGAGACCCAGTACTTC.

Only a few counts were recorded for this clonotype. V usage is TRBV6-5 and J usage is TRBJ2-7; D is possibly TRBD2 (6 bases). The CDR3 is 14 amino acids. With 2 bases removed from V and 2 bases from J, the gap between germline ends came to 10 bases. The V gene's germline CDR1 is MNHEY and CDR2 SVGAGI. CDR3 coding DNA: TGTGCCAGCAGTTACGGCGGGGCAACCTACGAGCAGTACTTC. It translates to CASSYGGATYEQYF.

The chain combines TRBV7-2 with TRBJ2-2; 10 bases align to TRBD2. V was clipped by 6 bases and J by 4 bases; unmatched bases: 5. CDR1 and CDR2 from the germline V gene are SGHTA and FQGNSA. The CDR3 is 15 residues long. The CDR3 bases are TGTGCCAGCAGAACACTAGCGGGGTTCACCGGGGAGCTGTTTTTT. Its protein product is CASRTLAGFTGELFF.

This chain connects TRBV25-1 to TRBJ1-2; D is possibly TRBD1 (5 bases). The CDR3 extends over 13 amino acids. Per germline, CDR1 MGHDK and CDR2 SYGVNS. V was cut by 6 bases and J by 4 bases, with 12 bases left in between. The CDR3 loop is CASRESDSYGYTF. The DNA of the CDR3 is TGTGCCAGCAGAGAGTCCGACAGCTATGGCTACACCTTC.

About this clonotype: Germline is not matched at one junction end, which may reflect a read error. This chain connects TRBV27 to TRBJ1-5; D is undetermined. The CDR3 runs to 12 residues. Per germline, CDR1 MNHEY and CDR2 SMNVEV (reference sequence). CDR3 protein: CPDVNSNQPQHF. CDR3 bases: TGCCCTGACGTGAATAGCAATCAGCCCCAGCATTTT.

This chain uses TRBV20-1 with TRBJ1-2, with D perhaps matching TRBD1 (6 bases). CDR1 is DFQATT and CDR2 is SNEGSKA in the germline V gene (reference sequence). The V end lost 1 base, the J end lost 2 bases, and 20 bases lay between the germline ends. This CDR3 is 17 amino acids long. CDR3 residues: CSARGGAELDLNYGYTF. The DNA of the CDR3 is TGCAGTGCTAGAGGGGGGGCAGAACTCGATCTAAACTATGGCTACACCTTC.

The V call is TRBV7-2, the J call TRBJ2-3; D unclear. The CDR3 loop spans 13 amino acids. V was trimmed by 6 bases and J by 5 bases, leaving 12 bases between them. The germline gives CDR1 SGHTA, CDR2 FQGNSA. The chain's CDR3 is CASRLTVGDTQYF. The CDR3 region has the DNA TGTGCCAGCAGACTCACAGTGGGAGATACGCAGTATTTT.

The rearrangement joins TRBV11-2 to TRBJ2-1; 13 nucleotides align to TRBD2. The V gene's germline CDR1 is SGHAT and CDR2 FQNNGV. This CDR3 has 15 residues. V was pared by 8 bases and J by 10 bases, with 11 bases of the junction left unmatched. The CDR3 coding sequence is TGTGCCAGCTCCGAACTAGCGGGGGGGCCGGGCGAGCAGTTCTTC. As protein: CASSELAGGPGEQFF.

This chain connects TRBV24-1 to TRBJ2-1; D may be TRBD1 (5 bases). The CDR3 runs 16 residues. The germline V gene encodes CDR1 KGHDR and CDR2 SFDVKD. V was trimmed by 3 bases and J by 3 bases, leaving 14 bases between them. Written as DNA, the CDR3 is TGTGCCACCAGTGATCAGGACACCAGCGTCTACAATGAGCAGTTCTTC. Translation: CATSDQDTSVYNEQFF.

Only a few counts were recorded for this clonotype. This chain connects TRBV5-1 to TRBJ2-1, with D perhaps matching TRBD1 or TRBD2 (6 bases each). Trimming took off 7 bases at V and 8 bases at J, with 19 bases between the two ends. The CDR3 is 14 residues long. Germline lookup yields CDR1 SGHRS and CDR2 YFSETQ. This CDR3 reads CASSKGGLGDEQFF. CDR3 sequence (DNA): TGCGCCAGCTCCAAGGGGGGCCTGGGGGATGAGCAGTTCTTC.

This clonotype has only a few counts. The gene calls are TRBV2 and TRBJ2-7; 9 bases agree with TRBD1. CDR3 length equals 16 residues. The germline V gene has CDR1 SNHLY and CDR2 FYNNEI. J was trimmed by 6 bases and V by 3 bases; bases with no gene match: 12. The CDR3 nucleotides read TGTGCCAGCAGTGAGTTGGTCGGGACAGGGAGGCGCGAGCAGTACTTC. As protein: CASSELVGTGRREQYF.

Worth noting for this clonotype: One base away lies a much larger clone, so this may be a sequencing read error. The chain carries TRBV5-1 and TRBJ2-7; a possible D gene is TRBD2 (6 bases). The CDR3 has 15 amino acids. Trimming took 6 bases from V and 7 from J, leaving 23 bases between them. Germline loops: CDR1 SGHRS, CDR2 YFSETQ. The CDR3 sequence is CASNPLGGTQDEQYF. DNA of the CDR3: TGCGCCAGCAACCCTCTTGGCGGGACTCAAGATGAGCAGTACTTC. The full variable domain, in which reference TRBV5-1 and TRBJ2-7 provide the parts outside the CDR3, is KAGVTQTPRYLIKTRGQQVTLSCSPISGHRSVSWYQQTPGQGLQFLFEYFSETQRNKGNFPGRFSGRQFSNSRSEMNVSTLELGDSALYLCASNPLGGTQDEQYFGPGTRLTVT.

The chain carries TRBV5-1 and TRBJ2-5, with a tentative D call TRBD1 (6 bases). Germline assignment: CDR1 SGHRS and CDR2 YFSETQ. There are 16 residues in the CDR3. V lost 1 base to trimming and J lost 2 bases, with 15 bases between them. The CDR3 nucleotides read TGCGCCAGCAGCTTGACCCCAGGGGAAGGTCAAGAGACCCAGTACTTC. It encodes CASSLTPGEGQETQYF.

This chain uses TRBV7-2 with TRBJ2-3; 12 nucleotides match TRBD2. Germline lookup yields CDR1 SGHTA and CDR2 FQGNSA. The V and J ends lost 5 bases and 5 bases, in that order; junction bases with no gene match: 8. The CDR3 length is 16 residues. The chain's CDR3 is CASSPRLAGDLDTQYF. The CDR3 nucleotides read TGTGCCAGCAGCCCTCGACTAGCGGGGGACTTAGATACGCAGTATTTT.

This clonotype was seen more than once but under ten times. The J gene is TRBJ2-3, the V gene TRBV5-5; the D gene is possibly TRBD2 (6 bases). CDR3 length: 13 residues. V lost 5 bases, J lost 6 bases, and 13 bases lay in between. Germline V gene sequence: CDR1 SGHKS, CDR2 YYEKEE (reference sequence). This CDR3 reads CASSLPGLDTQYF. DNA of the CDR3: TGTGCCAGCAGTTTACCGGGACTTGATACGCAGTATTTT.

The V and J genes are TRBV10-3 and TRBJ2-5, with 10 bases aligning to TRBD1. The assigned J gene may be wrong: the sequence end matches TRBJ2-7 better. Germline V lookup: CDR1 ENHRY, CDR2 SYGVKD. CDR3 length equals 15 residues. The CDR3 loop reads CAISESRGQGYEQYF. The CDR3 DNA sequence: TGTGCCATCAGTGAGTCGCGGGGACAGGGGTACGAGCAGTACTTC.

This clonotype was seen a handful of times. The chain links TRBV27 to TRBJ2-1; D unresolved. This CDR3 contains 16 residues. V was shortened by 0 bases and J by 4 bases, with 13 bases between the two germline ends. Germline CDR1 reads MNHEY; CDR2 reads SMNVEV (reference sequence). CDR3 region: CASSLSSGGPYNEQFF. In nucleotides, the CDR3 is TGTGCCAGCAGTTTATCGTCTGGCGGACCTTACAATGAGCAGTTCTTC.

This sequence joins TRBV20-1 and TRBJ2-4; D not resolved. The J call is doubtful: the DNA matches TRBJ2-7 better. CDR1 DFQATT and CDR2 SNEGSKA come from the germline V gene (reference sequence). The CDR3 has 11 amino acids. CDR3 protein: CSARLMDEQYF. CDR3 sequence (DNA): TGCAGTGCCCGTTTAATGGACGAGCAGTACTTC.

The CDR3 DNA reads as TGTGCCAGCAGCCCATTAGCGGGGGTCCCGTCCTACGAGCAGTACTTC. Its translation: CASSPLAGVPSYEQYF. The chain has TRBV28 and TRBJ2-7; 9 positions match TRBD2. The CDR3 spans 16 residues. Unmatched junction bases numbered 10, after V lost 6 bases and J lost 1 base. The germline CDR1 and CDR2 sequences are MDHEN and SYDVKM.

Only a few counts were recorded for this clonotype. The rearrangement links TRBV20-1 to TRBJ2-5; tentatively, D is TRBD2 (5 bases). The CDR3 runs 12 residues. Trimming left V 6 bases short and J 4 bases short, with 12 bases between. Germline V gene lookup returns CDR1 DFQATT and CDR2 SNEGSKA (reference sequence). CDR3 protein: CSAKDLAETQYF. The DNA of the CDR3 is TGCAGTGCAAAAGATCTAGCAGAGACCCAGTACTTC.